This TCR beta chain was captured by sequencing in a study of somatic mutations in cytotoxic T cells in rheumatoid arthritis. Whole-study context: Patients gave 30 ml EDTA peripheral blood immediately after diagnosis, prior to starting treatment. Study observations and caveats: The study found that the largest CD8+ clone exceeded 20% of CD8+ cells in about an eighth of the roughly 65 patients. Among rheumatoid arthritis patients and age-matched healthy controls, CD8+ T-cell clonality was not significantly different.

Germline trimming cut 2 bases from V and 6 bases from J; bases unmatched to any gene: 5. Germline CDR1 MNHNS, CDR2 SASEGT. The CDR3 covers 16 residues. Produced via immunoSEQ multiplex PCR; TCRdb's table is partial and in-frame only. The sample contains more than 4,500 clones, about 84% of which appear only once. Remarks on this clone: Its antigen remains unidentified.

This TCR was recovered from a woman aged 45-65 years with rheumatoid arthritis. The V gene is TRBV6-1, the J gene TRBJ1-5; 12 bases are shared with TRBD1. The sequencing input was CD8+ T cells sorted from blood. This chain's CDR3 is CASSEIRDRGLQPQHF. The CDR3 coding sequence is TGTGCCAGCAGTGAAATTCGGGACAGGGGGCTTCAGCCCCAGCATTTT.